This entry is about one TCR beta chain. Its antigen is as yet unknown. Every patient had relapsed following autologous stem cell transplantation, and cohorts differed in brentuximab vedotin exposure. Reported best responses ranged across complete response, partial response or progressive disease. The data were obtained in a study of PD-1 blockade in classical Hodgkin lymphoma. The CDR3 sequence is 14 residues long. With 3 bases clipped from V and 5 bases from J, the junction kept 5 bases outside the gene matches. Germline V gene sequence: CDR1 KGHSH, CDR2 LQKENI. Repertoires were generated with immunoSEQ multiplex PCR, while TCRdb's copy carries only in-frame clones and drops some. The repertoire holds roughly 17,000 clones, with around 72% as singletons. Findings and caveats of the study: Compared with healthy donors, newly diagnosed patients reportedly showed lower baseline TCR diversity. The study found complete responders had baseline diversity similar to newly diagnosed patients. CD4+ TCR diversity, unlike CD8+, rose significantly by C4D1.

This chain uses TRBV18 with TRBJ1-2; 8 bases are shared with TRBD1. Sequencing was performed on peripheral blood mononuclear cells (PBMCs), taken at baseline. The receptor was derived from a human donor with classical Hodgkin lymphoma. The CDR3 here is CASSPTDRGYGYTF. Written as DNA, the CDR3 is TGTGCCAGCTCACCGACCGACAGGGGATATGGCTACACCTTC.